The entry below gives a single T cell receptor (beta chain) sequence along with its context. What it binds is unknown. The data were taken from a study of brain metastases from non-small cell lung cancer. Study-level findings and limits: Compared with their matched primary tumors, about 62% of brain metastases showed expanded T-cell clones. Paired brain metastases and primary tumors largely shared TCR repertoires. Brain metastases had lower T-cell infiltration than primary tumors.

Repertoires were generated with immunoSEQ multiplex PCR, while TCRdb's copy carries only in-frame clones and drops some. The repertoire consists of 3,200 or so clones, with about 79% occurring once and the leading ten covering around 7%. Sequencing input: primary lung tumor tissue. This receptor was identified in a donor aged 40 or older with non-small cell lung cancer.

The CDR3, as DNA: TGTGCCAGCAGCCAAGCGTCAATGGGGCAGATCTACGGCTACACCTTC. It yields the protein CASSQASMGQIYGYTF. The chain employs TRBV4-2 and TRBJ1-2; a possible D gene is TRBD1 (5 bases). The CDR3 is 16 amino acids. Germline V gene sequence: CDR1 LGHNA, CDR2 YNFKEQ. V was clipped by 1 base and J by 8 bases, with 20 bases between them.